A selection of T cell receptor beta chains follows, all from one sample in a study of blood T cell repertoires in COVID-19. Data came from immunoSEQ multiplex PCR; TCRdb stores just in-frame clones and leaves some out. This table holds about 180,000 clones, around 80% found once. The sample consisted of peripheral blood. The source of these receptors is a woman of 80 years or more with COVID-19, enrolled during active disease. Each CDR3 is given with its conserved first and last residue. D genes are given only for firm matches. Clone sizes are given selectively: once, few, many, or a class where the clone is expanded.

clone_size	d_call	v_call	j_call	cdr3_aa	cdr3_nt
NA	NA	TRBV2	TRBJ2-7	CASLDSYEQYF	TGTGCCAGCCTCGACAGCTACGAGCAGTACTTC
NA	TRBD2	TRBV18	TRBJ2-2	CASSPRRNGRDNTGELFF	TGTGCCAGCTCACCACGGCGGAACGGGAGGGATAACACCGGGGAGCTGTTTTTT
NA	NA	TRBV28	TRBJ1-6	CASSLVPGVSPLHF	TGTGCCAGCAGTTTAGTTCCGGGGGTGTCACCCCTCCACTTT
NA	TRBD2	TRBV4-1	TRBJ2-1	CASSVTSGSYNEQFF	TGCGCCAGCAGCGTGACTAGCGGATCTTACAATGAGCAGTTCTTC
NA	NA	TRBV10-3	TRBJ2-1	CAISSTSGTPQWQFF	TGTGCCATCAGTTCAACCTCCGGGACTCCGCAGTGGCAGTTCTTC
NA	NA	TRBV6-2/TRBV6-3	TRBJ1-6	CASSAQVTNSPLHF	TGTGCCAGCAGCGCACAGGTCACTAATTCACCCCTCCACTTT
NA	NA	TRBV10-1	TRBJ2-5	CASSDGDCQETQYF	TGCGCCAGCAGTGATGGGGACTGCCAAGAGACCCAGTACTTC
NA	TRBD2	TRBV28	TRBJ2-5	CASSFTSGSGEETQYF	TGTGCCAGCAGTTTTACTAGCGGGAGTGGGGAAGAGACCCAGTACTTC
NA	TRBD2	TRBV5-1	TRBJ2-2	CASSFFGGANTGELFF	TGCGCCAGCAGCTTTTTCGGGGGGGCGAACACCGGGGAGCTGTTTTTT
NA	NA	TRBV5-1	TRBJ2-1	CASSLVDEAYNEQFF	TGCGCCAGCAGCTTGGTAGACGAGGCCTACAATGAGCAGTTCTTC
few	NA	TRBV7-6	TRBJ1-1	CASSDMSDTEAFF	TGTGCCAGCAGCGATATGTCGGACACTGAAGCTTTCTTT
NA	TRBD2	TRBV27	TRBJ2-1	CASSLRGTSDNNEQFF	TGTGCCAGCAGTTTAAGGGGGACTAGCGATAACAATGAGCAGTTCTTC
once	TRBD1	TRBV7-8	TRBJ1-2	CASSFGDRGDYGYTF	TGTGCCAGCAGCTTCGGGGACAGGGGTGACTATGGCTACACCTTC
few	NA	TRBV11-2	TRBJ1-2	CASSLASVYGYTF	TGTGCCAGCAGCTTAGCGAGTGTCTATGGCTACACCTTC
NA	TRBD2	TRBV7-2	TRBJ2-5	CASSLGTSSGRVETQYF	TGTGCCAGCAGCTTAGGGACCTCTAGCGGGAGGGTTGAGACCCAGTACTTC
NA	TRBD2	TRBV28	TRBJ2-2	CASSSLAGGPTGELFF	TGTGCCAGCAGTTCCTTAGCGGGAGGGCCCACCGGGGAGCTGTTTTTT
NA	TRBD1	TRBV6-5	TRBJ2-7	CASSYDRVSSYEQYF	TGTGCCAGCAGTTACGACAGGGTCAGCTCCTACGAGCAGTACTTC
few	NA	TRBV4-1	TRBJ1-3	CASRALAGNTIYF	TGCGCCAGCAGGGCATTGGCTGGAAACACCATATATTTT
NA	TRBD1	TRBV15	TRBJ2-7	CATSRDDRGVDEQYF	TGTGCCACCAGCAGAGATGACAGGGGAGTCGACGAGCAGTACTTC
NA	TRBD1	TRBV29-1	TRBJ1-3	CSVGGQSSGNTIYF	TGCAGCGTTGGGGGACAGTCCTCTGGAAACACCATATATTTT
NA	TRBD2	TRBV5-4	TRBJ2-3	CASSLATSGSYDTQYF	TGTGCCAGCAGCTTGGCTACTAGCGGGAGTTATGATACGCAGTATTTT
once	TRBD1	TRBV28	TRBJ1-4	CASSTMDRDLFF	TGTGCCAGCAGTACAATGGACAGGGACCTGTTTTTT
once	TRBD2	TRBV28	TRBJ2-5	CASSPLAGDIQETQYF	TGTGCCAGCAGTCCACTAGCGGGCGACATCCAAGAGACCCAGTACTTC
once	TRBD2	TRBV7-7	TRBJ2-5	CASSPTSGRVETQYF	TGTGCTAGCAGCCCGACTAGCGGGAGGGTCGAGACCCAGTACTTC
NA	TRBD2	TRBV5-4	TRBJ2-7	CASSPSSGGASYEQYF	TGTGCCAGCAGCCCATCTAGCGGGGGGGCCTCCTACGAGCAGTACTTC
NA	NA	TRBV11-2	TRBJ2-5	CASSLLTSAETQYF	TGTGCCAGCAGCTTACTAACTAGTGCGGAGACCCAGTACTTC
NA	NA	TRBV28	TRBJ2-5	CASSLWQGTSETQYF	TGTGCCAGCAGTTTATGGCAGGGAACTTCAGAGACCCAGTACTTC
few	NA	TRBV6-2/TRBV6-3	TRBJ1-2	CASSPRGGDNYGYTF	TGTGCCAGCAGTCCCCGCGGGGGGGATAACTATGGCTACACCTTC
NA	TRBD1	TRBV5-1	TRBJ2-2	CASSLVPRGQGGELFF	TGCGCCAGCAGCTTGGTCCCCAGGGGGCAGGGCGGGGAGCTGTTTTTT
NA	TRBD1	TRBV5-4	TRBJ2-4	CASSHTPGQGENIQYF	TGTGCCAGCAGCCATACACCGGGACAGGGGGAAAACATTCAGTACTTC
once	TRBD2	TRBV4-2	TRBJ2-3	CASSLREGVTDTQYF	TGTGCCAGCAGCCTTCGGGAGGGGGTGACAGATACGCAGTATTTT
once	NA	TRBV1	TRBJ2-7	CTSSQDGTGAYEQYF	TGCACCAGCAGCCAAGATGGGACAGGGGCCTACGAGCAGTACTTC
NA	NA	TRBV27	TRBJ1-2	CASSFQHRVIGGYTF	TGTGCCAGCAGTTTTCAACACAGGGTGATCGGTGGCTACACCTTC